This TCR beta chain emerged from a study of preoperative IRX-2 immunotherapy in early breast cancer. Here immunoSEQ multiplex PCR was the method, and the copy in TCRdb shows in-frame clones only, minus some. The sample holds about 98,000 clones, 86% seen once. Treatment in this sample: preoperative locoregional IRX-2 cytokine immunotherapy. Patients received preoperative, locoregional IRX-2 cytokine immunotherapy in a phase Ib study. Specimen: tumor tissue, collected after IRX-2 immunotherapy. This clonotype originated in a human donor with breast cancer.

CDR3 sequence (DNA): TGTGCCAGCAGCTATAGGAGGGTGGCGGGGGCCAACGTCCTGACTTTC. Its protein product is CASSYRRVAGANVLTF. This chain connects TRBV7-1 to TRBJ2-6; D may be TRBD2 (6 bases). TRBV7-1 is marked as an open reading frame, function uncertain. V lost 4 bases, J lost 4 bases, and 14 bases lay in between. This CDR3 has 16 residues.